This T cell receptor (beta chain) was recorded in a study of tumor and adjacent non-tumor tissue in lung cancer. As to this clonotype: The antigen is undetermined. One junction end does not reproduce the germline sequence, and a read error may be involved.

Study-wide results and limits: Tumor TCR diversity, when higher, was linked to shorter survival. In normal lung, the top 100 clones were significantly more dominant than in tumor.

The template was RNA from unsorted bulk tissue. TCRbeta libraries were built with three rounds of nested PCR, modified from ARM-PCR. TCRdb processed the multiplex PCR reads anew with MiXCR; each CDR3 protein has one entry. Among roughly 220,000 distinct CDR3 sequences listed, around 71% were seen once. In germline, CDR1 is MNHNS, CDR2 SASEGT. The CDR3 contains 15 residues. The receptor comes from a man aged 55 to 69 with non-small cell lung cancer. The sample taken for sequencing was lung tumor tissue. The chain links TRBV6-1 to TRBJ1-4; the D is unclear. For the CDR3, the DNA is TGTGTCAGCAGTGACTCGACGGTTGGTAATGAAAAACTGTTTTTT. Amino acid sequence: CVSSDSTVGNEKLFF.